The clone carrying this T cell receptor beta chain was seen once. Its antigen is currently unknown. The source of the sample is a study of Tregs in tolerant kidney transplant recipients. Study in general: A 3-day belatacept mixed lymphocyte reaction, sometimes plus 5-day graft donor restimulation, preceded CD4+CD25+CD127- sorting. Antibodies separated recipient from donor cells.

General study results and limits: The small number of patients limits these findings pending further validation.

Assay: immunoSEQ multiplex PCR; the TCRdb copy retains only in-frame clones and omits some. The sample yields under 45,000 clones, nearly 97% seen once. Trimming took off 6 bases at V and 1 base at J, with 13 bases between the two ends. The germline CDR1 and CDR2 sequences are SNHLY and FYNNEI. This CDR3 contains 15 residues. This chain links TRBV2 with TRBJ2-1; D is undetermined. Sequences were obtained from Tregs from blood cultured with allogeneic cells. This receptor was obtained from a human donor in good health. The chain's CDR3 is CASRRLERSYNEQFF. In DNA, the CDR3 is TGTGCCAGCAGACGTTTGGAAAGATCCTACAATGAGCAGTTCTTC.